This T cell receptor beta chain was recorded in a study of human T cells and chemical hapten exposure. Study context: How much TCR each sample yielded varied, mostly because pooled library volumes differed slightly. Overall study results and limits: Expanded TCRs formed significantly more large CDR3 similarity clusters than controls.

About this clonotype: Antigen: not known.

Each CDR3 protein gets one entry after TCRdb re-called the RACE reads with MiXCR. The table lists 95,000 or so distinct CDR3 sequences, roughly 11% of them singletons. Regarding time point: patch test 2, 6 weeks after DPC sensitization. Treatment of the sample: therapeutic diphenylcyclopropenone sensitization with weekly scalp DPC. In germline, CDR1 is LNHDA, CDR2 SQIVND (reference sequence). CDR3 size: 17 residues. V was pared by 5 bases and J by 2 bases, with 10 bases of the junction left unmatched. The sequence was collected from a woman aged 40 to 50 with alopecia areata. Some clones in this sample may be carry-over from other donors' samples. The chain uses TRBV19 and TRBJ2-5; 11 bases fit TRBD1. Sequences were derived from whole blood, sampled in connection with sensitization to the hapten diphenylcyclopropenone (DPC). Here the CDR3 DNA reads TGTGCCAGTAGTGCGACGGACAGGGGGCGAAATCAAGAGACCCAGTACTTC. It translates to CASSATDRGRNQETQYF.